The entry that follows covers one TCR beta chain sequence. As yet, its antigen is unknown. TCRdb's table, derived via immunoSEQ multiplex PCR, lists solely in-frame clones and lacks some. Of about 260,000 clones detected, roughly 87% appear once; the ten largest clones hold roughly 3%. This sample was included in a study of cytomegalovirus exposure and HLA in healthy donors. The CDR3 is 16 residues long. The germline CDR1 and CDR2 sequences are MGHRA and YSYEKL. V was cut by 1 base and J by 3 bases, with 16 bases left in between. Study-wide points: That first-cohort TCR clusters tended to co-occur in the approximately 110 validation repertoires was found in a later analysis. Among the CMV-associated chains, three were confirmed in vitro as specific for CMV antigens. 164 TCR beta chains were listed as cytomegalovirus-associated.

The source of this sequence is a woman aged 25-40 years in good health and CMV-seronegative. Sequences were obtained from PBMCs. The chain joins TRBV4-1 to TRBJ2-7, with D possibly being TRBD2 (6 bases). CDR3 coding DNA: TGCGCCAGCAGCCAAGTACTCGGGACTGAGTACTACGAGCAGTACTTC. It yields the protein CASSQVLGTEYYEQYF.